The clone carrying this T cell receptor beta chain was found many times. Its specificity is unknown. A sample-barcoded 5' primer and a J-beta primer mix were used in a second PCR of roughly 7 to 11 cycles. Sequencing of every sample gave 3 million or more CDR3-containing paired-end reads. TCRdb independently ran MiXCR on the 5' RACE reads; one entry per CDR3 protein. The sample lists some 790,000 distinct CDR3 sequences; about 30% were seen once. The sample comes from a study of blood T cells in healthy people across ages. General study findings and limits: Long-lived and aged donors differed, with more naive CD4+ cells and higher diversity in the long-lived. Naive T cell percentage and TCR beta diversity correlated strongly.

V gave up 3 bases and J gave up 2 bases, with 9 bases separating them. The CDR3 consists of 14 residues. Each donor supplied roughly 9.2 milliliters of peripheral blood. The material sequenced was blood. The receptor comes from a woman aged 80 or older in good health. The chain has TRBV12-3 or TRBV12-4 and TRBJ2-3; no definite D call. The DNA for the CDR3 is TGTGCCAGCAGTTTCATGAGTATCACAGATACGCAGTATTTT. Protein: CASSFMSITDTQYF.